These 27 T cell receptor beta chains originate from one sample sequenced in a study of shared clonotypes between healthy human individuals. Clones were sequenced by immunoSEQ multiplex PCR, and TCRdb holds only the in-frame ones, with some missing. The repertoire has about 520,000 clones, 65% to 85% of them found once; the top ten carry 9.5% to 15%. Sequenced material: PBMCs. These receptors were obtained from a woman in her forties in good health. Some clones in this sample may be carry-over from other donors' samples.

On this clone: Given a far larger clone just one base away, this is likely a sequencing read error. This same CDR3 is encoded by further DNA sequences in the sample. The V and J genes are TRBV6-6 and TRBJ2-7; 10 positions agree with TRBD2. CDR1 and CDR2 (germline): MNHNY, SVGAGI (reference sequence). The CDR3 contains 16 residues. Written as DNA, the CDR3 is TGTGCCAGCAGTTACACGGCTAGCGGGAGCTCCTACGAGCGGTACTTC. Translating gives CASSYTASGSSYERYF.

This chain links TRBV6-6 with TRBJ2-6, with unresolved D. The V end lost 5 bases, the J end lost 0 bases, and 8 bases lay between the germline ends. The V gene's germline CDR1 is MNHNY and CDR2 SVGAGI (reference sequence). This CDR3 is 15 amino acids long. The CDR3 protein is CASSPDLSGANVLTF. The DNA for the CDR3 is TGTGCCAGCAGTCCCGATCTCTCTGGGGCCAACGTCCTGACTTTC.

The V and J genes are TRBV7-9 and TRBJ2-1; TRBD1 is a possible D gene (6 bases). Germline V gives CDR1 SEHNR, CDR2 FQNEAQ (reference sequence). Trimming removed 2 bases from V and 10 bases from J, with 12 bases in between. CDR3 length equals 13 residues. The CDR3 region has the DNA TGTGCCAGCAGCTTACGAGAGCAGGGGGAGCAGTTCTTC. Protein sequence: CASSLREQGEQFF.

The chain carries TRBV6-1 and TRBJ2-1, with 11 nucleotides matching TRBD2. J gave up 7 bases and V 2 bases, and 7 bases lay outside the gene matches. Germline V gene lookup returns CDR1 MNHNS and CDR2 SASEGT. The CDR3 has 16 residues. The CDR3 sequence: CASSEFLAGGGNEQFF. CDR3 in DNA: TGTGCCAGCAGTGAATTTCTAGCGGGAGGAGGGAATGAGCAGTTCTTC.

This chain links TRBV7-8 with TRBJ1-1; D unresolved. Germline values: CDR1 SGHVS, CDR2 FQNEAQ. Deletions cut 4 bases from V and 2 bases from J, with 11 bases between. The CDR3 runs 14 residues. The CDR3 nucleotides read TGTGCCAGCAGCTCGGAGGCGGTAAACACTGAAGCTTTCTTT. Translating gives CASSSEAVNTEAFF. Drawing the rest from reference TRBV7-8 and TRBJ1-1, the complete variable domain is GAGVSQSPRYKVAKRGQDVALRCDPISGHVSLFWYQQALGQGPEFLTYFQNEAQLDKSGLPSDRFFAERPEGSVSTLKIQRTQQEDSAVYLCASSSEAVNTEAFFGQGTRLTVV.

J is TRBJ1-5 and V is TRBV21-1. TRBV21-1 is a known pseudogene. The CDR3 contains 18 residues. The CDR3 DNA follows: TGTGCCAGCAGCAAAGAAATCGGGGGCGGGTATAGCAATCAGCCCCAGCATTTT. This sequence encodes CASSKEIGGGYSNQPQHF.

V is TRBV18 and J is TRBJ2-7; 7 positions agree with TRBD2. This CDR3 comprises 15 residues. Germline assignment: CDR1 KGHSH and CDR2 LQKENI. The junction had 9 bases not matched to a gene; V was cut back by 3 bases and J by 4 bases. CDR3 DNA: TGTGCCAGCTCACCCCCCGGGACTACCCTTTACGAGCAGTACTTC. Translating gives CASSPPGTTLYEQYF.

The rearrangement uses TRBV9 and TRBJ2-1; D remains ambiguous. The CDR3 is made up of 16 amino acids. The germline V gene has CDR1 SGDLS and CDR2 YYNGEE. Trimming removed 0 bases at V and 0 bases at J, with 10 bases between. The CDR3 nucleotides are TGTGCCAGCAGCGTAGGTGGGCGGTCCTCCTACAATGAGCAGTTCTTC. This encodes CASSVGGRSSYNEQFF.

The chain recombines TRBV4-2 with TRBJ2-7; 13 nucleotides align to TRBD2. V was clipped by 5 bases and J by 4 bases; unmatched bases: 8. Germline values: CDR1 LGHNA, CDR2 YNFKEQ. The CDR3 spans 16 residues. For the CDR3, the DNA is TGTGCCAGCAGCTTCGGAGGGACTAGCGGGACGTACGAGCAGTACTTC. Translation: CASSFGGTSGTYEQYF.

This chain uses TRBV7-2 with TRBJ2-5, with 7 bases lining up with TRBD2. The CDR3 has 16 residues. Trimming took 5 bases from V and 4 from J; bases not matched to a gene: 13. CDR1 and CDR2 (germline): SGHTA, FQGNSA. The CDR3 DNA reads as TGTGCCAGCAGCCCCGGCGGGACTACATATGGAGAGACCCAGTACTTC. It is translated as CASSPGGTTYGETQYF.

As regards this clone: A far bigger clonotype differs at one base, so this is likely a read error. This CDR3 is also generated by other DNA sequences in the sample. The chain links TRBV6-1 to TRBJ1-3; D gene uncertain. The length of the CDR3 is 16 residues. CDR1 and CDR2 from the germline V gene are MNHNS and SASEGT. The CDR3 spells CASSGPLRYSGNTIYF. The CDR3 DNA sequence: TGTGCAAGCAGTGGACCTCTTAGATACTCTGGAAACACCATATATTTT.

The chain uses TRBV19 and TRBJ1-4; D remains unclear. The CDR3 runs to 15 residues. Trimming cost V 5 bases and J 3 bases, with 13 bases left between them. Germline-derived CDR1 and CDR2 are LNHDA and SQIVND (reference sequence). CDR3 sequence reads: CASSRGPTANEKLFF. The CDR3 region has the DNA TGTGCCAGTAGTCGTGGGCCTACAGCTAATGAAAAACTGTTTTTT.

The V gene is TRBV5-1, the J gene TRBJ2-5; D remains ambiguous. The germline CDR1 and CDR2 sequences are SGHRS and YFSETQ. Trimming removed 0 bases at V and 4 bases at J, with 13 bases between. The CDR3 has 15 amino acids. The CDR3 nucleotides are TGCGCCAGCAGCTTGGGTTCTGGTTGGGGAGAGACCCAGTACTTC. Its protein product is CASSLGSGWGETQYF.

The chain has TRBV5-6 and TRBJ2-1; 14 bases agree with TRBD2. The germline V gene has CDR1 SGHDT and CDR2 YYEEEE. Unmatched junction bases numbered 5, after V lost 4 bases and J lost 2 bases. The CDR3 runs to 17 residues. This CDR3 is CASSPGLAGGAYNEQFF. The CDR3 nucleotides are TGTGCCAGCAGCCCCGGACTAGCGGGAGGAGCCTACAATGAGCAGTTCTTC.

V usage is TRBV19 and J usage is TRBJ1-5; D might be TRBD1 (6 bases). The CDR3 covers 14 residues. Germline V gene sequence: CDR1 LNHDA, CDR2 SQIVND (reference sequence). Trimming left V 8 bases short and J 0 bases short, with 11 bases between. CDR3 in DNA: TGTGCCAGTGGGACGGGACATAGCAATCAGCCCCAGCATTTT. Residues: CASGTGHSNQPQHF.

The chain recombines TRBV5-4 with TRBJ2-3; D remains unclear. The CDR3 totals 14 residues. The V end lost 3 bases, the J end lost 5 bases, and 13 bases lay between the germline ends. Per germline, CDR1 SGHNT and CDR2 YYREEE (reference sequence). CDR3 in DNA: TGTGCCAGCAGCTCGCGGCTAGGCGAAGATACGCAGTATTTT. This codes for CASSSRLGEDTQYF.

The rearrangement joins TRBV29-1 to TRBJ2-1; tentatively, D is TRBD2 (5 bases). Trimming pared 0 bases from V and 7 bases from J, leaving 10 bases between. The germline CDR1 and CDR2 sequences are SQVTM and ANQGSEA. CDR3 length: 13 residues. CDR3 sequence: CSVEERVFNEQFF. CDR3 bases: TGCAGCGTTGAAGAGCGGGTATTTAATGAGCAGTTCTTC.

To note about this clone: Since a much larger clone is just one base distant, this may be a read error. Other DNA variants within this sample encode the same CDR3. This chain links TRBV9 with TRBJ2-5; 10 bases are shared with TRBD2. Germline V gives CDR1 SGDLS, CDR2 YYNGEE. There are 16 residues in the CDR3. CDR3 residues: CASSVGVAGGLETQYF. DNA for the CDR3: TGCGCCAGCAGCGTAGGGGTAGCGGGAGGTTTGGAGACCCAGTACTTC.

In the case of this clone: It is likely a read error: a sequence one base away is far more abundant. This sample includes further DNA sequences coding for the same CDR3. The rearrangement links TRBV9 to TRBJ2-1; 9 bases match TRBD2. Losses at the gene ends were 2 bases for V and 10 bases for J; bases not matched to a gene: 13. The CDR3 is made up of 16 amino acids. From germline, CDR1 is SGDLS and CDR2 YYNGEE. The CDR3 coding sequence is TGTGCCAGCAGCGTGCGTAGGGTAGCGGGAGAGGACGAGCAGTTCTTC. Translation gives CASSVRRVAGEDEQFF. The whole variable domain, filled in from reference TRBV9 and TRBJ2-1, reads DSGVTQTPKHLITATGQRVTLRCSPRSGDLSVYWYQQSLDQGLQFLIQYYNGEERAKGNILERFSAQQFPDLHSELNLSSLELGDSALYFCASSVRRVAGEDEQFFGPGTRLTVL.

The V and J genes are TRBV7-8 and TRBJ1-5; 7 nucleotides agree with TRBD1. CDR1 SGHVS and CDR2 FQNEAQ come from the germline V gene. The V and J ends lost 3 bases and 3 bases, in that order; junction bases with no gene match: 2. This CDR3 region has 14 residues. CDR3 DNA: TGTGCCAGCAGCTTGGGACAGCCCAATCAGCCCCAGCATTTT. It yields the protein CASSLGQPNQPQHF.

The chain uses TRBV7-8 and TRBJ2-7, with TRBD1 identical over 7 bases. The V gene end was trimmed by 1 base and the J gene end by 2 bases; junction bases not matched to a gene: 8. The CDR3 is 16 amino acids. In germline, CDR1 is SGHVS, CDR2 FQNEAQ. The chain's CDR3 is CASSLDADRSTYEQYF. DNA for the CDR3: TGTGCCAGCAGCTTAGATGCGGACAGGTCAACCTACGAGCAGTACTTC.

V and J are TRBV28 and TRBJ2-7; TRBD1 or TRBD2 may be the D gene (7 bases each). Per the germline V gene, CDR1 is MDHEN and CDR2 is SYDVKM. The CDR3 is made up of 18 amino acids. V was shortened by 2 bases and J by 3 bases, with 23 bases between the two germline ends. The CDR3 protein is CASSLKGGDSLLGYEQYF. CDR3 nucleotides: TGTGCCAGCAGTTTAAAAGGGGGGGACAGTCTTTTGGGCTACGAGCAGTACTTC.

Worth noting for this clone: A far larger clone lies a single base away; this is likely a read error. Other DNA sequences in the same sample also yield this CDR3. The chain joins TRBV6-4 to TRBJ1-2, with TRBD1 matching 8 bases. CDR1 and CDR2 (germline): MRHNA, SNTAGT. This CDR3 is 14 amino acids long. CDR3 sequence: CASSEDGQGYGYTF. The DNA for the CDR3 is TGTGCCAGCAGTGAGGATGGACAGGGCTATGGCTACACCTTT.

V and J are TRBV5-1 and TRBJ2-3; 12 positions agree with TRBD2. The CDR3 loop spans 16 amino acids. The germline V gene encodes CDR1 SGHRS and CDR2 YFSETQ. The ends lost 3 bases at V and 3 bases at J; junction bases unmatched: 5. The CDR3: CASSYQLAGGTDTQYF. The CDR3, as DNA: TGCGCCAGCAGCTACCAACTAGCGGGAGGAACAGATACGCAGTATTTT. The entire variable domain, with the rest obtained from reference TRBV5-1 and TRBJ2-3, is as follows: KAGVTQTPRYLIKTRGQQVTLSCSPISGHRSVSWYQQTPGQGLQFLFEYFSETQRNKGNFPGRFSGRQFSNSRSEMNVSTLELGDSALYLCASSYQLAGGTDTQYFGPGTRLTVL.

The chain links TRBV19 to TRBJ2-3; no firm D call. The V end was cut by 7 bases, the J end by 1 base, with 9 bases between. From germline, CDR1 is LNHDA and CDR2 SQIVND (reference sequence). CDR3 size: 13 residues. The CDR3 reads CASMGLGTDTQYF. In DNA form, the CDR3 reads TGTGCCAGTATGGGATTAGGCACAGATACGCAGTATTTT.

On this clone: This likely stems from a read error, as it lies one base from a far larger clone. The CDR3 here is CAISGGTSGNYERYF. Written as DNA, the CDR3 is TGTGCCATCAGTGGGGGGACTAGCGGGAACTACGAGCGGTACTTC. The chain is built from TRBV10-3 and TRBJ2-7; 13 bases line up with TRBD2. This CDR3 is 15 amino acids long. From germline, CDR1 is ENHRY and CDR2 SYGVKD.

The chain couples TRBV19 to TRBJ2-5; D ambiguous. There are 13 residues in the CDR3. The V and J ends lost 3 bases and 5 bases respectively, with 10 bases between them. The germline CDR1 and CDR2 sequences are LNHDA and SQIVND (reference sequence). The CDR3 sequence is CASSMPSFETQYF. CDR3 DNA sequence: TGTGCCAGTAGTATGCCCAGTTTCGAGACCCAGTACTTC.